Listed below are T cell receptor beta chains from one sample, sequenced in a study of T-cell reconstitution after alpha-beta-depleted transplantation in children. TCRdb used MiXCR to reprocess the PCR reads, holding one entry per CDR3 protein. Of under 450,000 distinct CDR3 sequences in the sample, roughly 17% were seen once. Sequencing used PBMCs, mostly from graft donor cells, obtained 360 days after TCRalphabeta/CD19-depleted stem cell transplant. These receptors came from a boy under two years old who had a stem cell transplant for Wiskott-Aldrich syndrome, so the T cells may come from the graft donor. The CDR3 runs from the conserved cysteine through the conserved F or W. D genes are given only for firm matches. Clone size, where shown, is once, few, many, or a class for clones that have expanded.

D	J	V	size	DNA	CDR3
NA	TRBJ2-6	TRBV24-1	NA	TGTGCCACCTCCGGCCACTCTGGGGCCAACGTCCTGACTTTC	CATSGHSGANVLTF
NA	TRBJ2-7	TRBV25-1	NA	TGTGCCAGCACCCAGGAGGGGGTTCCAAAGGAGCAGTACTTC	CASTQEGVPKEQYF
TRBD1	TRBJ2-2	TRBV29-1	many	TGCAGCGCTAGGACAGGGCTCACCGGGGAGCTGTTTTTT	CSARTGLTGELFF
TRBD2	TRBJ2-2	TRBV2	many	TGTGCCAGCAAAAGCGGGAGCTTCGCCGGGGAGCTGTTTTTT	CASKSGSFAGELFF
NA	TRBJ2-3	TRBV6-6	many	TGTGCCAGCAGCCGCGGGGGCGATACGCAGTATTTT	CASSRGGDTQYF
NA	TRBJ2-4	TRBV11-2	few	TGTGCCAGCAGCCCTCCTATAAAAAACATTCAGTACTTC	CASSPPIKNIQYF
NA	TRBJ2-1	TRBV7-2	many	TGTGCCAGCAACGGGAAGGGTGGTGAGCAGTTCTTC	CASNGKGGEQFF
NA	TRBJ2-3	TRBV5-1	NA	TGCGCCAGCAGCTCCCAAATCACAGATACGCAGTATTTT	CASSSQITDTQYF
NA	TRBJ2-1	TRBV4-1	few	TGCGCCAGCAGCCCGGGACTGAAGTGGGGCAATGAGCAGTTCTTC	CASSPGLKWGNEQFF
NA	TRBJ1-5	TRBV3-1	few	TGTGCCAGCAGCCAAGACGGGCGGGTACCACAGCCCCAGCATTTT	CASSQDGRVPQPQHF
NA	TRBJ2-5	TRBV11-2	NA	TGTGCCAGCAGCTCACGAAGGGACCGAAGAGAGACCCAGTACTTC	CASSSRRDRRETQYF
TRBD2	TRBJ2-1	TRBV6-1	NA	TGTGCCAGCAGTCCGAGACTAGCGGGAGCCCAAAATGAGCAGTTCTTC	CASSPRLAGAQNEQFF
NA	TRBJ2-7	TRBV27	few	TGTGCCAGCAGTTTATACGGGGCGGGCGAGCAGTACTTC	CASSLYGAGEQYF
NA	TRBJ2-1	TRBV2	NA	TGTGCCAGCAGTGAGCTGGACGGCCGATTAAACAATGAGCAGTTCTTC	CASSELDGRLNNEQFF
NA	TRBJ2-2	TRBV6-5	NA	TGTGCCAGCAGTATCGATGGGGGAGCCGGGGAGCTGTTTTTT	CASSIDGGAGELFF
NA	TRBJ2-5	TRBV7-9	few	TGTGCCAGCAGCCGCCGAAGTACTGAGACCCAGTACTTC	CASSRRSTETQYF
NA	TRBJ2-7	TRBV20-1	few	TGCAGTGCTAGAGATCGGGGGACAGCTCACGAGCAGTACTTC	CSARDRGTAHEQYF
TRBD2	TRBJ2-1	TRBV29-1	few	TGCAGCGTCGATAGCGGGAGGGCCTTCTACAATGAGCAGTTCTTC	CSVDSGRAFYNEQFF
NA	TRBJ2-3	TRBV5-6	NA	TGTGCCAGCAGCTTGCTAATCAGCGGCACAGATACGCAGTATTTT	CASSLLISGTDTQYF
TRBD1	TRBJ1-2	TRBV10-3	few	TGTGCCATCAGTGATCTACAGGGGGACTGGGGCTACACCTTC	CAISDLQGDWGYTF
TRBD1	TRBJ2-2	TRBV12-3/TRBV12-4	NA	TGTGCCAGCAGTTTCCCGGGACAGACTAACACCGGGGAGCTGTTTTTT	CASSFPGQTNTGELFF
NA	TRBJ2-2	TRBV5-6	few	TGTGCCAGCAGCTCTCAGACAGTTACCGGGGAGCTGTTTTTT	CASSSQTVTGELFF
TRBD1	TRBJ2-5	TRBV18	NA	TGTGCCAGCTCACCAAATAACAAACAACAGGGGTTGGAGACCCAGTACTTC	CASSPNNKQQGLETQYF
NA	TRBJ2-2	TRBV7-2	many	TGTGCCAGCAGCTTGGTGGGAGGCACGAACACCGGGGAGCTGTTTTTT	CASSLVGGTNTGELFF
NA	TRBJ2-5	TRBV4-3	few	TGCGCCAGCAGCCATGGGGGGCGAGGCGGGGAGACCCAGTACTTC	CASSHGGRGGETQYF
TRBD1	TRBJ1-5	TRBV24-1	NA	TGTGCCACCAGACAGGGGGCCAATCAGCCCCAGCATTTT	CATRQGANQPQHF
NA	TRBJ2-5	TRBV16	few	TGTGCCAGCAGCCAATCAGAGGAGACCCAGTACTTC	CASSQSEETQYF
NA	TRBJ2-1	TRBV2	NA	TGTGCCAGCAACTACCGGGACCGCCCCAATGAGCAGTTCTTC	CASNYRDRPNEQFF
TRBD2	TRBJ2-3	TRBV5-1	NA	TGCGCCAGCAGCTTGGCTCCGGGAGGGGGTACGCAGTATTTT	CASSLAPGGGTQYF
TRBD2	TRBJ2-1	TRBV4-3	NA	TGCGCCAGCAGCCAAGAAGGACTAGGGAATGAGCAGTTCTTC	CASSQEGLGNEQFF
NA	TRBJ2-1	TRBV20-1	NA	TGCAGTGCTGCCTCCATATCAAACTACAATGAGCAGTTCTTC	CSAASISNYNEQFF
NA	TRBJ2-2	TRBV4-1	NA	TGCGCCAGCAGCCAAGAGATCCCACATAACGGGGCGAACACCGGGGAGCTGTTTTTT	CASSQEIPHNGANTGELFF
TRBD2	TRBJ2-1	TRBV7-8	NA	TGTGCCAGCAGCTTAGTAGGGGCTAGCGGGGTTTACAATGAGCAGTTCTTC	CASSLVGASGVYNEQFF
NA	TRBJ2-3	TRBV5-1	few	TGCGCCAGCAGCTTACCAGGATCAGATACGCAGTATTTT	CASSLPGSDTQYF
NA	TRBJ2-6	TRBV5-1	NA	TGCGCCAGCAGCTTCGGCAGGCCCTTCTCAGGGGCCAACGTCCTGACTTTC	CASSFGRPFSGANVLTF
NA	TRBJ2-6	TRBV12-3/TRBV12-4	NA	TGTGCCAGCAGTTTAATCGCTGGGGCCGGGGCCAACGTCCTGACTTTC	CASSLIAGAGANVLTF
NA	TRBJ2-6	TRBV5-1	NA	TGCGCCAGCAGCTTGGCCGTTTCTGGCTTCGCCGGGGCCAACGTCCTGACTTTC	CASSLAVSGFAGANVLTF
TRBD1	TRBJ2-5	TRBV29-1	NA	TGCAGCGTTGCACGGGACAGGGCGGAAGAGACCCAGTACTTC	CSVARDRAEETQYF
NA	TRBJ1-1	TRBV29-1	once	TGCAGCGTCTTACGGTCCTTGAACACTGAAGCTTTCTTT	CSVLRSLNTEAFF
TRBD2	TRBJ2-3	TRBV18	NA	TGTGCCAGCTCACCACTTTGGCGGGGGACCACAGATACGCAGTATTTT	CASSPLWRGTTDTQYF
TRBD1	TRBJ2-2	TRBV3-1	NA	TGTGCCAGCAGCCAAGTTTTGAAGAGGGGGCGCCCCGGGGAGCTGTTTTTT	CASSQVLKRGRPGELFF
TRBD2	TRBJ2-7	TRBV6-1	NA	TGTGCCAGCAGTCAGGAGGGACTAGCGGGCTACGAGCAGTACTTC	CASSQEGLAGYEQYF
NA	TRBJ1-1	TRBV2	few	TGTGCCAGCAGTCGGGAGCTACCTGAAGCTTTCTTT	CASSRELPEAFF
TRBD2	TRBJ2-1	TRBV27	few	TGTGCCAGCAGACCGGACACTGCGGGACTAGCGGAGACGCATGAGCAGTTCTTC	CASRPDTAGLAETHEQFF
NA	TRBJ2-1	TRBV20-1	few	NA	CSARGTLWGGGSFF
TRBD2	TRBJ2-3	TRBV7-6	few	TGTGCCAGCAGCTTCTGGACTAGCGGCCAGGCCGGTGCAGATACGCAGTATTTT	CASSFWTSGQAGADTQYF
TRBD2	TRBJ2-7	TRBV6-5	few	TGTGCCAGCAGTTACCCCGGGAGGTCCTACGAGCAGTACTTC	CASSYPGRSYEQYF
NA	TRBJ1-2	TRBV5-1	NA	TGCGCCAGCAGCGGAACGATTTCTTGGGACGGCGGCTACACCTTC	CASSGTISWDGGYTF
TRBD2	TRBJ2-7	TRBV12-3/TRBV12-4	NA	TGTGCCAGCAGTTTTCGGGGGAGGGCCCCCTACGAGCAGTACTTC	CASSFRGRAPYEQYF
TRBD1	TRBJ2-7	TRBV29-1	NA	TGCAGCGTTCAAAGAGACAGGGGGCAGTACTTC	CSVQRDRGQYF
NA	TRBJ2-5	TRBV15	NA	TGTGCCACCAGCAGAGAAGGGGGGTGGGAGACCCAGTACTTC	CATSREGGWETQYF
NA	TRBJ2-5	TRBV5-1	few	TGCGCCAGCAGTGAACGAGTGATGATGGAGACCCAGTACTTC	CASSERVMMETQYF